This T cell receptor beta chain was identified in a study of T cell responses to AZD1222 COVID-19 vaccine. Findings and caveats of the study: Researchers report vaccine-associated CD4 TCRs spanning spike, with dominance at 160-218 and 743-854.

Sequencing was performed with immunoSEQ multiplex PCR; in TCRdb, only in-frame clones are kept and a portion is missing. The repertoire consists of tens of thousands of clones, with around 91% occurring once and the leading ten covering 4% to 6%. In this sample, this clone turned up once. Antigen specificity is unknown. V was clipped by 0 bases and J by 2 bases, with 8 bases between them. From germline, CDR1 is LNHNV and CDR2 YYDKDF (reference sequence). The CDR3 covers 14 residues. V gene TRBV15 combines with J gene TRBJ2-7, with D perhaps TRBD1 (6 bases). The TCR was taken from an adult in good health. Sequences were derived from peripheral blood, sampled on day 0 of MenACWY control vaccination. In DNA form, the CDR3 reads TGTGCCACCAGCAGAGATCGGACAGCCTACGAGCAGTACTTC. This encodes CATSRDRTAYEQYF. The full variable domain, rest sourced from reference TRBV15 and TRBJ2-7, is DAMVIQNPRYQVTQFGKPVTLSCSQTLNHNVMYWYQQKSSQAPKLLFHYYDKDFNNEADTPDNFQSRRPNTSFCFLDIRSPGLGDTAMYLCATSRDRTAYEQYFGPGTRLTVT.